Below, 20 T cell receptor beta chains from the same sample are listed, as sequenced in a study of T-cell memory formation after mild COVID-19. TCRdb reanalysed the 5' RACE reads using MiXCR and keeps one entry per CDR3 protein. Of hundreds of thousands of distinct CDR3 sequences listed, over 15% were seen once; the top ten hold about 11%. The sample taken for sequencing was PBMCs or a T cell subset sorted from them (not recorded which). The receptors here all came from an adult woman who had mild COVID-19 (a few samples of this study predate the infection). Cell type and time point are not known.

The genes are TRBV4-2 and TRBJ2-1, with 9 bases identical to TRBD2. Per germline, CDR1 LGHNA and CDR2 YNFKEQ. The V segment lost 1 base and the J segment 2 bases; nucleotides outside the gene matches: 6. This CDR3 is 17 amino acids long. The CDR3 DNA reads TGTGCCAGCAGCCAAGCCCTTAGGACTAGCGCCTACAATGAGCAGTTCTTC. Translating gives CASSQALRTSAYNEQFF.

The sample holds a few counts of this clonotype. This chain joins TRBV15 and TRBJ1-1; tentative D call: TRBD1 (5 bases). The CDR3 contains 14 residues. V lost 7 bases and J 6 bases, leaving 18 bases between the germline ends. Germline values: CDR1 LNHNV, CDR2 YYDKDF (reference sequence). The CDR3 DNA sequence: TGTGCCACCACCAGCTACAGGCTGCGCGCTGAAGCTTTCTTT. As protein: CATTSYRLRAEAFF. Complete variable domain (other parts from reference TRBV15 and TRBJ1-1): DAMVIQNPRYQVTQFGKPVTLSCSQTLNHNVMYWYQQKSSQAPKLLFHYYDKDFNNEADTPDNFQSRRPNTSFCFLDIRSPGLGDTAMYLCATTSYRLRAEAFFGQGTRLTVV.

This clonotype was seen only a few times. The J gene is TRBJ1-2, the V gene TRBV24-1; TRBD1 matches at 7 bases. CDR1 is KGHDR and CDR2 is SFDVKD in the germline V gene. J was trimmed by 8 bases and V by 4 bases; bases with no gene match: 9. This CDR3 region has 14 residues. CDR3 protein: CATSDGTVEGGYTF. CDR3 DNA sequence: TGTGCCACCAGTGACGGGACAGTAGAAGGGGGCTACACCTTC.

The chain uses TRBV20-1 and TRBJ2-7; 9 nucleotides match TRBD2. The CDR3 extends over 13 amino acids. The germline V gene encodes CDR1 DFQATT and CDR2 SNEGSKA (reference sequence). The junction had 5 bases not matched to a gene; V was cut back by 7 bases and J by 1 base. CDR3 region: CSGVSGGSYEQYF. In DNA form, the CDR3 reads TGCAGTGGGGTTAGCGGGGGTTCCTACGAGCAGTACTTC.

V is TRBV4-1 and J is TRBJ2-1, with TRBD1 matching over 9 bases. J lost 13 bases, V lost 4 bases, and 14 bases had no gene match. This CDR3 contains 15 residues. The V gene's germline CDR1 is MGHRA and CDR2 YSYEKL. The CDR3 spells CASSRTRDRVTNQFF. CDR3 bases: TGCGCCAGCAGCCGCACCCGGGACAGGGTTACAAACCAGTTCTTC.

This clonotype was detected a few times. The chain carries TRBV7-2 and TRBJ2-7, with 8 bases identical to TRBD1. Germline loops: CDR1 SGHTA, CDR2 FQGNSA. The CDR3 has 16 amino acids. The V segment lost 5 bases and the J segment 3 bases; nucleotides outside the gene matches: 12. The CDR3, as DNA: TGTGCCAGCAGCCCCGGGGTCCGGGACAGGCTCTACGAGCAGTACTTC. It codes for CASSPGVRDRLYEQYF.

This rearrangement joins TRBV20-1 to TRBJ2-7; possibly TRBD1 for D (6 bases). The CDR3 is 17 residues long. V was trimmed by 1 base and J by 0 bases, leaving 19 bases between them. Germline CDR1 is DFQATT and CDR2 is SNEGSKA (reference sequence). In nucleotides, the CDR3 is TGCAGTGCTAGAGTTGATCGGCAGGGGATCCACTCCTACGAGCAGTACTTC. Protein: CSARVDRQGIHSYEQYF.

There are a few counts of this clonotype. The CDR3 spells CASSYEVFDNQPQHF. In DNA, the CDR3 is TGTGCCAGCAGTTACGAGGTTTTCGACAATCAGCCCCAGCATTTT. The J gene is TRBJ1-5, the V gene TRBV6-6; D remains unclear. Germline V gene data show CDR1 as MNHNY and CDR2 as SVGAGI (reference sequence). The CDR3 runs to 15 residues. Trimming left V 2 bases short and J 3 bases short, with 11 bases between.

This chain links TRBV7-2 with TRBJ2-3; the match to TRBD2 covers 10 bases. Germline assignment: CDR1 SGHTA and CDR2 FQGNSA. The CDR3 contains 16 residues. V shed 1 base and J 6 bases; nucleotides not matched to a gene: 7. The CDR3 DNA sequence: TGTGCCAGCAGCTTAGTGGCTAGCGGGAGTGGGGATACGCAGTATTTT. Protein: CASSLVASGSGDTQYF.

The chain couples TRBV2 to TRBJ1-1; 9 nucleotides agree with TRBD1. J was trimmed by 1 base and V by 8 bases; bases with no gene match: 5. The CDR3 has 14 amino acids. Germline values: CDR1 SNHLY, CDR2 FYNNEI. CDR3 sequence (DNA): TGTGCCAGCGCCGGGACAGGGCGGAACACTGAAGCTTTCTTT. Protein sequence: CASAGTGRNTEAFF.

This clonotype was seen only a few times. The chain joins TRBV6-5 to TRBJ2-5; 7 bases agree with TRBD1. Germline CDR1 reads MNHEY; CDR2 reads SVGAGI. CDR3 size: 20 residues. V was pared by 4 bases and J by 5 bases, with 25 bases of the junction left unmatched. DNA for the CDR3: TGTGCCAGCAGTTCTTTTTTACCGGCCATCCAGGGACAGCCCGGGGAGACCCAGTACTTC. This gives the protein CASSSFLPAIQGQPGETQYF.

The sample holds one count of this clonotype. The V call is TRBV29-1, the J call TRBJ2-1; no clear D. CDR1 is SQVTM, CDR2 ANQGSEA, per germline. With 6 bases removed from V and 1 base from J, the gap between germline ends came to 13 bases. The CDR3 spans 14 residues. CDR3 coding DNA: TGCAGCGTACAACTTCGGCTGTCCTACAATGAGCAGTTCTTC. Protein sequence: CSVQLRLSYNEQFF.

This clonotype has just a few counts. The V gene is TRBV7-9, the J gene TRBJ2-5, with D perhaps TRBD2 (5 bases). Trimming took 1 base from V and 4 from J, leaving 13 bases between them. The CDR3 consists of 15 residues. In germline, CDR1 is SEHNR, CDR2 FQNEAQ (reference sequence). CDR3 amino acids: CASSLVPTSTETQYF. The CDR3 DNA reads as TGTGCCAGCAGCTTAGTACCAACTAGTACAGAGACCCAGTACTTC. The variable domain in full, completed from reference TRBV7-9 and TRBJ2-5, reads DTGVSQNPRHKITKRGQNVTFRCDPISEHNRLYWYRQTLGQGPEFLTYFQNEAQLEKSRLLSDRFSAERPKGSFSTLEIQRTEQGDSAMYLCASSLVPTSTETQYFGPGTRLLVL.

V and J are TRBV7-2 and TRBJ2-7, with 12 bases that match TRBD1. The CDR3 extends over 15 amino acids. The V segment lost 6 bases and the J segment 6 bases; nucleotides outside the gene matches: 9. Germline V CDR1 and CDR2: SGHTA, FQGNSA. The CDR3 loop reads CASSSTGTGGLEQYF. In DNA form, the CDR3 reads TGTGCCAGCAGTAGTACCGGGACAGGGGGCCTCGAGCAGTACTTC.

This clonotype was recorded a few times. Here the CDR3 reads CAISRGNGNEKLFF. The CDR3 DNA reads TGTGCCATCTCGCGCGGCAATGGGAATGAAAAACTGTTTTTT. The V and J genes are TRBV2 and TRBJ1-4, with D hard to call. The ends were cut back, 10 bases at V and 5 bases at J, with 17 bases in the middle. This CDR3 contains 14 residues. CDR1 and CDR2 from the germline V gene are SNHLY and FYNNEI.

This chain links TRBV29-1 with TRBJ1-3; D unresolved. CDR1 is SQVTM, CDR2 ANQGSEA, per germline. Trimming cost V 0 bases and J 0 bases, with 6 bases left between them. CDR3 size: 14 residues. The CDR3 region has the DNA TGCAGCGTTGAAGATCCGGTCTCTGGAAACACCATATATTTT. Protein product: CSVEDPVSGNTIYF.

The chain joins TRBV7-3 to TRBJ2-3; D perhaps matches TRBD2 (5 bases). The CDR3 has 14 amino acids. Germline CDR1 is SGHTA and CDR2 is FQGTGA. V was cut by 5 bases and J by 3 bases, with 12 bases left in between. Here the CDR3 reads CASSEGGRTDTQYF. CDR3 coding DNA: TGTGCCAGCAGCGAGGGCGGAAGGACAGATACGCAGTATTTT.

The V call is TRBV6-1, the J call TRBJ1-5, with no clear D. CDR3 length: 14 residues. Germline lookup yields CDR1 MNHNS and CDR2 SASEGT. Trimming removed 1 base at V and 5 bases at J, with 9 bases between. CDR3 nucleotides: TGTGCCAGCAGTGAAGGAACGGGGTATCAGCCCCAGCATTTT. It translates to CASSEGTGYQPQHF.

This clonotype was counted only a few times. V and J are TRBV3-1 and TRBJ2-5, with no clear D. Germline V lookup: CDR1 LGHDT, CDR2 YNNKEL (reference sequence). The CDR3 runs 13 residues. V was cut by 2 bases and J by 5 bases, with 9 bases left in between. The CDR3 here is CASSQSFFETQYF. The CDR3, as DNA: TGTGCCAGCAGCCAATCTTTCTTTGAGACCCAGTACTTC.

This clonotype has ten or more counts. The chain couples TRBV24-1 to TRBJ2-2; a weak D match, TRBD1 (6 bases). V shed 4 bases and J shed 4 bases, with 9 bases lying between them. CDR1 and CDR2 (germline): KGHDR, SFDVKD. The CDR3 runs to 14 residues. CDR3 amino acids: CATSETGSTGELFF. The CDR3 nucleotides read TGTGCCACCAGTGAAACAGGGTCCACCGGGGAGCTGTTTTTT.